This is a list of T cell receptor beta chains from one sample in a study of technical replicates of blood from a few donors. Sequencing used immunoSEQ multiplex PCR; TCRdb keeps in-frame clones, though not all of them. The data contain fewer than 20,000 clones, roughly 91% of them seen just once; the ten biggest clones take up 10% to 15%. Sample: PBMCs. The origin of the receptors is a human donor in good health. Both conserved end residues are part of each CDR3. Fields, in order: J gene, clone size, V gene, CDR3 protein. Some rows have no size entry. The others give once, few or many, or a class for an expanded clone.

J: TRBJ1-3
size: -
V: TRBV27
CDR3: CASSLSARTSGNTIYF

J: TRBJ2-3
size: -
V: TRBV6-4
CDR3: CASSTTSGSTDTQYF

J: TRBJ2-5
size: -
V: TRBV18
CDR3: CASSPRKGETQYF

J: TRBJ2-5
size: -
V: TRBV2
CDR3: CASSEQGQLTGETQYF

J: TRBJ2-1
size: -
V: TRBV30
CDR3: CAWSVDRSDNEQFF

J: TRBJ2-7
size: -
V: TRBV9
CDR3: CASSVAGTPYEQYF

J: TRBJ2-1
size: -
V: TRBV11-2
CDR3: CASKGVREISYNEQFF

J: TRBJ2-1
size: -
V: TRBV7-3
CDR3: CASSSPEQGNHNEQFF

J: TRBJ2-1
size: -
V: TRBV9
CDR3: CASSVSGSGGYNEQFF

J: TRBJ2-1
size: -
V: TRBV28
CDR3: CASSSPGTGFNEQFF

J: TRBJ2-7
size: -
V: TRBV6-1
CDR3: CASSESDRFDEQYF

J: TRBJ2-7
size: -
V: TRBV5-6
CDR3: CASSGTANSYEQYF

J: TRBJ1-4
size: -
V: TRBV28
CDR3: CASTLLDRGREKLFF

J: TRBJ2-5
size: -
V: TRBV9
CDR3: CASSRGAGEETQYF

J: TRBJ2-5
size: -
V: TRBV10-3
CDR3: CAISEAGTSLETQYF

J: TRBJ1-1
size: once
V: TRBV7-8
CDR3: CASSLSLLNTEAFF

J: TRBJ1-1
size: -
V: TRBV25-1
CDR3: CASQGTFNIAEAFF

J: TRBJ2-5
size: -
V: TRBV5-4
CDR3: CASSLGTVGQETQYF